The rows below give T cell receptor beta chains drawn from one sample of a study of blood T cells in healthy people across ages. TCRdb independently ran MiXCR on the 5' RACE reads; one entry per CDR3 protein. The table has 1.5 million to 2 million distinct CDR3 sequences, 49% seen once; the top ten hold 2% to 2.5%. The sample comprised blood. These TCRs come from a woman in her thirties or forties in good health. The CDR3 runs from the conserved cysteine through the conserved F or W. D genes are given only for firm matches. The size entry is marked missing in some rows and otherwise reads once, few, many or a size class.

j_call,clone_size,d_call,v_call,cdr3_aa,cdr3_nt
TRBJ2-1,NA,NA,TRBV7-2,CASSLTEVRYNEQFF,TGTGCCAGCAGCCTTACGGAGGTTCGCTACAATGAGCAGTTCTTC
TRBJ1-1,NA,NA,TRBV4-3,CASSRADNTEAFF,TGCGCCAGCAGCCGAGCAGATAACACTGAAGCTTTCTTT
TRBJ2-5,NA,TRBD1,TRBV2,CASTSGTGFQVLQETQYF,TGTGCCAGCACCTCCGGGACAGGGTTTCAAGTACTCCAAGAGACCCAGTACTTC
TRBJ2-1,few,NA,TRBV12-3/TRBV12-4,CASSFAGYAYNEQFF,TGTGCCAGCAGTTTCGCGGGGTACGCCTACAATGAGCAGTTCTTC
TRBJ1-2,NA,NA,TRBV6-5,CASSRGLGISYTF,TGTGCCAGCAGCCGGGGTTTGGGGATTAGCTACACCTTC
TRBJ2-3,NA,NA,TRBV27,CASSLLMTGTDTQYF,TGTGCCAGCAGTTTATTGATGACGGGCACAGATACGCAGTATTTT
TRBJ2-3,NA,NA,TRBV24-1,CATSGWPDTQYF,TGTGCCACCAGTGGGTGGCCAGATACGCAGTATTTT
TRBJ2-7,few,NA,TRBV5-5,CASSWGSEGTYVQYF,TGTGCCAGCAGTTGGGGCAGCGAGGGGACCTACGTGCAGTACTTC
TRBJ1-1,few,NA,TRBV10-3,CAISVTSNTEAFF,TGTGCCATCAGTGTGACCTCGAACACTGAAGCTTTCTTT
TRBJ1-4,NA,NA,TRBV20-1,CSALRHPTNEKLFF,TGCAGTGCACTAAGACACCCAACTAATGAAAAACTGTTTTTT
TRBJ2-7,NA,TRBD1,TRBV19,CASKGGTGLYEQYF,TGTGCCAGTAAGGGCGGGACAGGGTTGTACGAGCAGTACTTC
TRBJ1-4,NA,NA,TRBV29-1,CSVARTGLNEKLFF,TGCAGCGTCGCCAGGACGGGGTTAAATGAAAAACTGTTTTTT
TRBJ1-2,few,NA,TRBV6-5,CASRQDRTHYGYTF,TGTGCCAGCAGACAAGACAGGACTCACTATGGCTACACCTTC
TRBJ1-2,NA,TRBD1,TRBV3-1,CASSHADRPGYGYTF,TGTGCCAGCAGCCATGCGGACAGGCCTGGGTATGGCTACACCTTC
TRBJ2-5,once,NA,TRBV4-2,CASSQVGQFQETQYF,TGTGCCAGCAGCCAAGTAGGACAGTTCCAAGAGACCCAGTACTTC
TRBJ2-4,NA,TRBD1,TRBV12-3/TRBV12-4,CASSRDRGLNIQYF,TGTGCCAGCAGCCGCGACAGGGGGTTAAACATTCAGTACTTC
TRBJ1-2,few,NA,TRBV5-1,CASSGGQTNYGYTF,TGCGCCAGCAGCGGCGGCCAAACCAACTATGGCTACACCTTC
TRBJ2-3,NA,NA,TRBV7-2,CASSFRRNGADTQYF,TGTGCCAGCAGCTTTCGAAGGAACGGAGCAGATACGCAGTATTTT
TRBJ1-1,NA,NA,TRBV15,CATSRGPQGFGKAFF,TGTGCCACCAGCAGAGGGCCACAGGGATTTGGGAAAGCTTTCTTT
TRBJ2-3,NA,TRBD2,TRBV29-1,CSARAGGVPSTDTQYF,TGCAGCGCAAGAGCGGGGGGAGTACCTAGCACAGATACGCAGTATTTT
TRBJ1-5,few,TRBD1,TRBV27,CASSAGTGYQPQHF,TGTGCCAGCAGTGCCGGGACAGGGTATCAGCCCCAGCATTTT
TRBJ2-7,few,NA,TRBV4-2,CASSPGEGCYEQYF,TGTGCCAGCAGCCCCGGGGAAGGGTGCTACGAGCAGTACTTC
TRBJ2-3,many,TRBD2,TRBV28,CASSSPRGGNTDTQYF,TGTGCCAGCAGTTCCCCCCGGGGGGGCAACACAGATACGCAGTATTTT
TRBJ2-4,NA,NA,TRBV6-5,CASSYGGSGAAKNIQYF,TGTGCCAGCAGTTACGGGGGGTCGGGCGCGGCCAAAAACATTCAGTACTTC
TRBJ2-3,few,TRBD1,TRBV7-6,CASSADRASTDTQYF,TGTGCCAGCAGCGCAGACAGGGCTAGCACAGATACGCAGTATTTT
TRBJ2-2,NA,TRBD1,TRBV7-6,CASSLGGQGNTGELFF,TGTGCCAGCAGCTTAGGCGGACAGGGGAACACCGGGGAGCTGTTTTTT
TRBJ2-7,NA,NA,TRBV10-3,CAISEFDSLAYEQYF,TGTGCCATCAGTGAGTTTGACAGCCTAGCTTACGAGCAGTACTTC
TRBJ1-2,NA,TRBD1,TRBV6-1,CASTYRGMGVDPYGYTF,TGTGCTAGCACCTACAGGGGAATGGGCGTGGACCCCTATGGCTACACCTTC
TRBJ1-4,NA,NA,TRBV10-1,CASSEVPTGELFF,TGCGCCAGCAGTGAGGTCCCGACGGGGGAACTGTTTTTT